Following are 23 T cell receptor beta chains from one sample sequenced in a study of beta chain features in type 1 diabetes. Sequencing targeted expressed TCRB transcripts, as all isolated RNA had been reverse transcribed. Clones were sequenced by immunoSEQ multiplex PCR, and TCRdb holds only the in-frame ones, with some missing. This repertoire shows hundreds of thousands of clones, less than 20% found once; its top ten account for 0.09% to 0.095%. Sequencing input: naive CD4+ T cells from blood. The source of these receptors is a man aged 18 to 35 in good health.

This clone was seen only once. This chain links TRBV9 with TRBJ2-3; D may be TRBD2 (5 bases). CDR1 and CDR2 (germline): SGDLS, YYNGEE. This CDR3 region has 14 residues. Trimming stripped 1 base from V and 6 bases from J, with 12 bases between. In DNA form, the CDR3 reads TGTGCCAGCAGCGTATCCGGGGAGCCCGATACGCAGTATTTT. Its protein is CASSVSGEPDTQYF.

The chain combines TRBV6-6 with TRBJ2-7, with 10 bases that match TRBD1. V shed 6 bases and J 4 bases; nucleotides not matched to a gene: 6. The germline gives CDR1 MNHNY, CDR2 SVGAGI (reference sequence). The CDR3 is 14 amino acids. CDR3 loop: CASRAGQGKYEQYF. In DNA form, the CDR3 reads TGTGCCAGCAGAGCGGGACAGGGGAAGTACGAGCAGTACTTC.

This chain joins TRBV30 and TRBJ1-2; 9 positions match TRBD1. V was pared by 0 bases and J by 4 bases, with 9 bases of the junction left unmatched. The CDR3 has 16 amino acids. The V gene's germline CDR1 is GTSNPN and CDR2 SVGIG (reference sequence). The CDR3 coding sequence is TGTGCCTGGAGTGTATCCCGGGACAGGGAGAGCTATGGCTACACCTTC. Translation gives CAWSVSRDRESYGYTF.

This clone was counted between two and nine times. The J gene is TRBJ2-1, the V gene TRBV27, with 7 bases fitting TRBD1. Germline V gives CDR1 MNHEY, CDR2 SMNVEV (reference sequence). CDR3 length: 13 residues. J lost 9 bases, V lost 4 bases, and 6 bases had no gene match. The chain's CDR3 is CASSSTGVGEQFF. In DNA form, the CDR3 reads TGTGCCAGCAGTTCAACAGGGGTGGGTGAGCAGTTCTTC.

The rearrangement links TRBV15 to TRBJ2-7, with 8 bases that match TRBD2. The V gene end was trimmed by 9 bases and the J gene end by 2 bases; junction bases not matched to a gene: 12. The CDR3 totals 15 residues. Germline V CDR1 and CDR2: LNHNV, YYDKDF (reference sequence). In DNA form, the CDR3 reads TGTGCCACTCGACCCGCGGGGGGCAAGGCCTACGAGCAGTACTTC. Translation: CATRPAGGKAYEQYF.

This clone has just a few counts. The rearrangement links TRBV29-1 to TRBJ1-5; a weak D match, TRBD1 (6 bases). CDR3 length equals 12 residues. Per the germline V gene, CDR1 is SQVTM and CDR2 is ANQGSEA. V was pared by 6 bases and J by 4 bases, with 10 bases between. DNA of the CDR3: TGCAGCGTGCGGGACACTAATCAGCCCCAGCATTTT. Protein sequence: CSVRDTNQPQHF.

Only a few counts were recorded for this clone. J is TRBJ1-2 and V is TRBV19; 8 bases line up with TRBD1. CDR3 length equals 14 residues. Looked up from germline, CDR1 is LNHDA and CDR2 is SQIVND (reference sequence). V lost 3 bases to trimming and J lost 2 bases; unmatched junction nucleotides: 2. In DNA form, the CDR3 reads TGTGCCAGTAGTATGGACAGGGCCAACTATGGCTACACCTTC. Its protein product is CASSMDRANYGYTF.

This clone occurred many times. The rearrangement links TRBV10-3 to TRBJ2-1, with D unclear. The CDR3 sequence is 16 residues long. Germline CDR1 is ENHRY and CDR2 is SYGVKD. V lost 4 bases and J 7 bases, leaving 20 bases between the germline ends. CDR3 sequence: CAISAVRAAPSNEQFF. The CDR3 DNA reads TGTGCCATCAGTGCCGTTAGGGCTGCCCCATCTAATGAGCAGTTCTTC.

This clone has just a few counts. The genes are TRBV11-1 and TRBJ1-1, with a possible D match to TRBD1 (5 bases). This CDR3 comprises 14 residues. Germline V gene lookup returns CDR1 SGHAT and CDR2 FQDESV (reference sequence). V was shortened by 4 bases and J by 2 bases, with 11 bases between the two germline ends. CDR3 region: CASSSQGSNTEAFF. In DNA form, the CDR3 reads TGTGCCAGCAGCTCTCAGGGAAGTAACACTGAAGCTTTCTTT.

The sample holds one count of this clone. The rearrangement links TRBV18 to TRBJ2-1; either TRBD1 or TRBD2 may fit D (6 bases each). The CDR3 loop spans 12 amino acids. The ends were cut back, 4 bases at V and 6 bases at J, with 7 bases in the middle. Germline V gene data show CDR1 as KGHSH and CDR2 as LQKENI. CDR3 loop: CASSQGGNEQFF. For the CDR3, the DNA is TGTGCCAGCTCACAGGGGGGCAATGAGCAGTTCTTC.

The chain couples TRBV10-3 to TRBJ2-1, with a possible D match to TRBD1 (7 bases). This CDR3 spans 16 amino acids. Germline V lookup: CDR1 ENHRY, CDR2 SYGVKD. Trimming left V 7 bases short and J 7 bases short, with 23 bases between. For the CDR3, the DNA is TGTGCCATCACTAATGGGATGTCGGCAGGGGGGAATGAGCAGTTCTTC. As protein: CAITNGMSAGGNEQFF.

V and J are TRBV9 and TRBJ1-5; no clear D. The CDR3 totals 13 residues. V shed 4 bases and J shed 7 bases, with 12 bases lying between them. Germline CDR1 reads SGDLS; CDR2 reads YYNGEE. The CDR3 nucleotides read TGTGCCAGCAGCTCAATCGCCGGACAGCCCCAGCATTTT. Translating gives CASSSIAGQPQHF.

This clone was seen more than once but under ten times. V usage is TRBV4-3 and J usage is TRBJ2-1, with TRBD1 identical over 7 bases. From germline, CDR1 is LGHNA and CDR2 YSLEER. CDR3 length: 14 residues. Unmatched junction bases numbered 4, after V lost 3 bases and J lost 5 bases. The CDR3 region is CASSHQTGNNEQFF. CDR3 nucleotides: TGCGCCAGCAGCCATCAGACAGGGAACAATGAGCAGTTCTTC.

This chain connects TRBV11-1 to TRBJ2-3, with D unresolved. V shed 0 bases and J shed 6 bases, with 4 bases lying between them. Germline values: CDR1 SGHAT, CDR2 FQDESV (reference sequence). This CDR3 region has 12 residues. CDR3 bases: TGTGCCAGCAGCTTAGCGTTTGATACGCAGTATTTT. Protein product: CASSLAFDTQYF.

This clone appeared a few times. The gene calls are TRBV28 and TRBJ2-7, with a possible D match to TRBD1 (6 bases). The V and J ends lost 3 bases and 0 bases respectively, with 15 bases between them. Germline V gene data show CDR1 as MDHEN and CDR2 as SYDVKM. This CDR3 contains 16 residues. DNA of the CDR3: TGTGCCAGCAGTTTTAGGGGGACACAAAACTCCTACGAGCAGTACTTC. Protein sequence: CASSFRGTQNSYEQYF.

The chain combines TRBV5-1 with TRBJ2-1, with D possibly being TRBD1 or TRBD2 (5 bases each). The V and J ends lost 1 base and 5 bases respectively, with 10 bases between them. Germline V gene sequence: CDR1 SGHRS, CDR2 YFSETQ. This CDR3 has 14 amino acids. The CDR3 DNA reads as TGCGCCAGCAGCTTGAGTGGGGGTGACAATGAGCAGTTCTTC. This translates into CASSLSGGDNEQFF.

The table lists this clone with a few counts. V and J are TRBV5-1 and TRBJ2-7; no definite D call. CDR1 is SGHRS and CDR2 is YFSETQ in the germline V gene. Trimming took off 0 bases at V and 2 bases at J, with 9 bases between the two ends. The CDR3 spans 14 residues. The DNA for the CDR3 is TGCGCCAGCAGCTTGGAGTCGCTTCCCTACGAGCAGTACTTC. Translation: CASSLESLPYEQYF.

V usage is TRBV19 and J usage is TRBJ2-7; D gene unclear. The CDR3 has 14 residues. Germline lookup yields CDR1 LNHDA and CDR2 SQIVND (reference sequence). Trimming pared 5 bases from V and 4 bases from J, leaving 15 bases between. The CDR3 DNA reads as TGTGCCAGTAGTGAAGACCGCTGGGGATACGAGCAGTACTTC. Amino acid sequence: CASSEDRWGYEQYF.

This chain links TRBV7-2 with TRBJ2-7; D not certain. CDR1 is SGHTA, CDR2 FQGNSA, per germline. The CDR3 is 14 amino acids. V gave up 2 bases and J gave up 1 base, with 9 bases separating them. The CDR3: CASSLMRRSYEQYF. The CDR3 DNA reads as TGTGCCAGCAGCTTAATGCGACGGTCCTACGAGCAGTACTTC.

In this sample, this clone turned up a few times. The chain has TRBV19 and TRBJ1-1; tentative D call: TRBD1 (6 bases). Germline CDR1 and CDR2: LNHDA and SQIVND (reference sequence). V was pared by 5 bases and J by 3 bases, with 10 bases between. The CDR3 extends over 13 amino acids. CDR3 coding DNA: TGTGCCAGTAGTTTAGGGGGTGACACTGAAGCTTTCTTT. Its protein is CASSLGGDTEAFF.

The chain recombines TRBV28 with TRBJ2-5; 7 positions agree with TRBD2. The V segment lost 6 bases and the J segment 0 bases; nucleotides outside the gene matches: 10. The CDR3 covers 16 residues. The germline V gene has CDR1 MDHEN and CDR2 SYDVKM. The CDR3 region is CASSNQGLTYQETQYF. The CDR3 region has the DNA TGTGCCAGCAGCAACCAGGGACTAACGTACCAAGAGACCCAGTACTTC.

Here the CDR3 reads CAIGHMNTEAFF. DNA of the CDR3: TGTGCCATTGGACACATGAACACTGAAGCTTTCTTT. The chain couples TRBV30 to TRBJ1-1; TRBD1 might be the D (5 bases). V dropped 8 bases and J dropped 0 bases, with 10 bases sitting between them. Germline V lookup: CDR1 GTSNPN, CDR2 SVGIG (reference sequence). The CDR3 has 12 residues.

This clone was counted only a few times. The chain couples TRBV10-3 to TRBJ2-7; the D gene is possibly TRBD2 (5 bases). This CDR3 has 15 amino acids. V was clipped by 10 bases and J by 4 bases, with 23 bases between them. From germline, CDR1 is ENHRY and CDR2 SYGVKD. The DNA for the CDR3 is TGTGCCACCTCACTAGACCCCGATTCCCCTTACGAGCAGTACTTC. It translates to CATSLDPDSPYEQYF.